Presented here are 31 T cell receptor beta chains from one specimen sequenced in a study of shared clonotypes between healthy human individuals. Method: immunoSEQ multiplex PCR; TCRdb's copy keeps in-frame clones and lacks some. This sample has 2 million to 2.5 million clones, with about 90% found just once. Sequencing used naive CD4+ T cells from PBMCs. Subset defined: CD45RA+ positively selected. The receptors here all came from a young man in good health. Some clones in this sample may be carry-over from other donors' samples.

Points on this clone: The same CDR3 is also encoded by other DNA sequences in this sample. V is TRBV7-2 and J is TRBJ2-7; D could derive from TRBD1 or TRBD2 (5 bases each). Germline V lookup: CDR1 SGHTA, CDR2 FQGNSA. Deletions cut 5 bases from V and 2 bases from J, with 10 bases between. The length of the CDR3 is 13 residues. The CDR3 sequence is CASSLGAPYEQYF. The DNA of the CDR3 is TGTGCCAGCAGCCTCGGGGCCCCCTACGAGCAGTACTTC.

The V and J genes are TRBV7-6 and TRBJ2-1; the match to TRBD1 covers 7 bases. The CDR3 runs to 15 residues. Germline loops: CDR1 SGHVS, CDR2 FNYEAQ. Losses at the gene ends were 3 bases for V and 4 bases for J; bases not matched to a gene: 6. CDR3 protein: CASSFMRGLYNEQFF. DNA of the CDR3: TGTGCCAGCAGCTTTATGAGGGGGCTTTACAATGAGCAGTTCTTC.

The chain is built from TRBV6-1 and TRBJ2-1; 9 positions agree with TRBD2. Trimming at V came to 4 bases and at J to 6 bases, leaving 7 bases not matched to a gene. The CDR3 extends over 15 amino acids. CDR1 is MNHNS, CDR2 SASEGT, per germline. The CDR3 is CASSAAGGWINEQFF. The DNA of the CDR3 is TGTGCCAGCAGTGCCGCGGGGGGGTGGATCAATGAGCAGTTCTTC.

V is TRBV29-1 and J is TRBJ2-3; no firm D call. This CDR3 region has 13 residues. Trimming stripped 7 bases from V and 4 bases from J, with 15 bases between. In germline, CDR1 is SQVTM, CDR2 ANQGSEA. The DNA for the CDR3 is TGCAGCGCTTGCATCGAACAGTCAGATACGCAGTATTTT. Amino acids: CSACIEQSDTQYF.

The CDR3 region is CAITSGLSTDTQYF. CDR3 DNA: TGTGCCATCACTAGCGGGCTAAGCACAGATACGCAGTATTTT. This chain connects TRBV10-3 to TRBJ2-3; 8 positions agree with TRBD2. CDR1 and CDR2 from the germline V gene are ENHRY and SYGVKD. This CDR3 is built from 14 residues. V shed 7 bases and J 0 bases; nucleotides not matched to a gene: 3.

The V and J genes are TRBV4-3 and TRBJ2-1, with D perhaps TRBD1 (6 bases). The germline V gene encodes CDR1 LGHNA and CDR2 YSLEER. Trimming took off 1 base at V and 9 bases at J, with 13 bases between the two ends. This CDR3 is 14 amino acids long. Here the CDR3 reads CASSQGQEGAEQFF. The CDR3 region has the DNA TGCGCCAGCAGCCAAGGACAGGAAGGGGCTGAGCAGTTCTTC.

The V call is TRBV28, the J call TRBJ1-2; 8 bases are a match to TRBD1. CDR1 MDHEN and CDR2 SYDVKM come from the germline V gene. This CDR3 has 14 residues. V gave up 6 bases and J gave up 4 bases; unmatched junction bases: 7. CDR3 nucleotide sequence: TGTGCCAGCAGCAGACAGGGGACCACCTATGGCTACACCTTC. This codes for CASSRQGTTYGYTF.

The chain combines TRBV28 with TRBJ1-5; 7 bases fit TRBD1. The ends lost 5 bases at V and 6 bases at J; junction bases unmatched: 4. CDR1 is MDHEN and CDR2 is SYDVKM in the germline V gene. This CDR3 is 13 amino acids long. The CDR3 DNA reads as TGTGCCAGCAGTCAGGGGGGTAGTCAGCCCCAGCATTTT. Its protein product is CASSQGGSQPQHF.

V gene TRBV14 combines with J gene TRBJ2-2; D remains unclear. The CDR3 has 16 amino acids. CDR1 and CDR2 (germline): SGHDN, FVKESK. V was pared by 2 bases and J by 3 bases, with 13 bases between. Here the CDR3 reads CASSQTLGRYTGELFF. The CDR3 nucleotides are TGTGCCAGCAGCCAAACCTTAGGACGGTACACCGGGGAGCTGTTTTTT.

The J gene is TRBJ2-3, the V gene TRBV29-1; 8 positions match TRBD1. The CDR3 is 15 amino acids. With V trimmed by 3 bases and J by 2 bases, 7 bases remained unmatched. Germline loops: CDR1 SQVTM, CDR2 ANQGSEA. CDR3 protein: CSVEGTGISTDTQYF. The DNA for the CDR3 is TGCAGCGTTGAGGGGACAGGTATTTCCACAGATACGCAGTATTTT.

As concerns this clone: Germline and junction disagree at one end, which may indicate a read error. The CDR3 is CASSLAGMNTGELFF. The CDR3 coding sequence is TGTGCCAGCAGTTTAGCGGGGATGAACACCGGGGAGCTGTTTTTT. The chain uses TRBV7-9 and TRBJ2-2; 8 nucleotides match TRBD2. The CDR3 consists of 15 residues. The germline CDR1 and CDR2 sequences are SEHNR and FQNEAQ (reference sequence).

The chain couples TRBV7-2 to TRBJ2-1; no definite D call. V shed 2 bases and J shed 10 bases, with 12 bases lying between them. Germline lookup yields CDR1 SGHTA and CDR2 FQGNSA. The CDR3 runs to 13 residues. The CDR3 nucleotides are TGTGCCAGCAGCTTAAATCTGGTTGGGGAGCAGTTCTTC. This encodes CASSLNLVGEQFF. The full variable domain, with the rest looked up from reference TRBV7-2 and TRBJ2-1, is GAGVSQSPSNKVTEKGKDVELRCDPISGHTALYWYRQSLGQGLEFLIYFQGNSAPDKSGLPSDRFSAERTGGSVSTLTIQRTQQEDSAVYLCASSLNLVGEQFFGPGTRLTVL.

The V gene is TRBV30, the J gene TRBJ1-5; D gene ambiguous. CDR3 size: 13 residues. Trimming shortened V by 0 bases and J by 5 bases, and 8 bases separated the two germline ends. CDR1 GTSNPN and CDR2 SVGIG come from the germline V gene (reference sequence). CDR3 in DNA: TGTGCCTGGAGTGTAGATATGGATCAGCCCCAGCATTTT. Translation gives CAWSVDMDQPQHF.

The gene calls are TRBV9 and TRBJ2-7, with D perhaps TRBD1 or TRBD2 (6 bases each). CDR3 length: 14 amino acids. Trimming took 3 bases from V and 1 from J, leaving 11 bases between them. CDR1 is SGDLS and CDR2 is YYNGEE in the germline V gene. CDR3 in amino acids: CASSAGAESYEQYF. The CDR3 DNA is TGTGCCAGCAGCGCGGGGGCCGAGTCCTACGAGCAGTACTTC. The variable domain in full, completed from reference TRBV9 and TRBJ2-7, reads DSGVTQTPKHLITATGQRVTLRCSPRSGDLSVYWYQQSLDQGLQFLIQYYNGEERAKGNILERFSAQQFPDLHSELNLSSLELGDSALYFCASSAGAESYEQYFGPGTRLTVT.

The chain is built from TRBV6-6 and TRBJ1-1; 8 nucleotides line up with TRBD1. V was pared by 6 bases and J by 4 bases, with 10 bases of the junction left unmatched. The germline gives CDR1 MNHNY, CDR2 SVGAGI (reference sequence). This CDR3 is built from 15 residues. For the CDR3, the DNA is TGTGCCAGCAGCTTCAGCCTGACAGGGGCCACTGAAGCTTTCTTT. It is translated as CASSFSLTGATEAFF.

The rearrangement joins TRBV15 to TRBJ1-2, with 9 bases matching TRBD1. V gave up 5 bases and J gave up 6 bases; unmatched junction bases: 4. Germline CDR1 LNHNV, CDR2 YYDKDF (reference sequence). This CDR3 comprises 13 residues. Here the CDR3 DNA reads TGTGCCACCAGCCGTGACAGGGGGGATGGCTACACCTTC. This gives the protein CATSRDRGDGYTF.

As for this clone: Other DNA sequences of this sample code for an identical CDR3. This chain uses TRBV5-1 with TRBJ2-2, with 7 bases fitting TRBD2. Germline CDR1 is SGHRS and CDR2 is YFSETQ. V shed 4 bases and J 0 bases; nucleotides not matched to a gene: 3. This CDR3 has 15 amino acids. The CDR3 nucleotides are TGCGCCAGCAGCCCAGGACTAGCGAACACCGGGGAGCTGTTTTTT. Its translation: CASSPGLANTGELFF.

V and J are TRBV7-9 and TRBJ1-1; perhaps TRBD1 as D (5 bases). Germline V gene lookup returns CDR1 SEHNR and CDR2 FQNEAQ (reference sequence). V was shortened by 2 bases and J by 5 bases, with 15 bases between the two germline ends. This CDR3 has 15 amino acids. The chain's CDR3 is CASSLLAPKGTEAFF. The CDR3 DNA is TGTGCCAGCAGCTTACTCGCCCCAAAGGGGACTGAAGCTTTCTTT.

In nucleotides, the CDR3 is TGTGCCAGCAGCTTAATATCAGGGGGCGGTCAGCCCCAGCATTTT. Translation: CASSLISGGGQPQHF. The chain carries TRBV7-2 and TRBJ1-5; 8 bases agree with TRBD1. This CDR3 contains 15 residues. Germline V gives CDR1 SGHTA, CDR2 FQGNSA. With 2 bases clipped from V and 6 bases from J, the junction kept 6 bases outside the gene matches.

The rearrangement links TRBV29-1 to TRBJ2-3; a possible D gene is TRBD2 (6 bases). The CDR3 has 13 amino acids. Germline V gives CDR1 SQVTM, CDR2 ANQGSEA. The V end was cut by 4 bases, the J end by 5 bases, with 13 bases between. CDR3: CSVARDSGDTQYF. CDR3 in DNA: TGCAGCGTTGCTAGGGATAGCGGAGATACGCAGTATTTT.

The V call is TRBV18, the J call TRBJ1-1, with TRBD1 matching 9 bases. Germline V lookup: CDR1 KGHSH, CDR2 LQKENI. This CDR3 comprises 16 residues. V trimming: 3 bases; J trimming: 2 bases; junction bases outside the gene matches: 7. The CDR3 DNA sequence: TGTGCCAGCTCACCGGGGGGACAGGGATTAAACACTGAAGCTTTCTTT. Residues: CASSPGGQGLNTEAFF.

This clone was observed a single time. V usage is TRBV5-1 and J usage is TRBJ2-7; 12 bases map to TRBD2. Trimming took 4 bases from V and 0 from J; bases not matched to a gene: 5. The CDR3 length is 16 residues. Germline V lookup: CDR1 SGHRS, CDR2 YFSETQ. The CDR3 reads CASSPMTSGSSYEQYF. CDR3 nucleotides: TGCGCCAGCAGCCCAATGACTAGCGGGAGCTCCTACGAGCAGTACTTC. Supplemented by reference TRBV5-1 and TRBJ2-7, the full variable domain reads KAGVTQTPRYLIKTRGQQVTLSCSPISGHRSVSWYQQTPGQGLQFLFEYFSETQRNKGNFPGRFSGRQFSNSRSEMNVSTLELGDSALYLCASSPMTSGSSYEQYFGPGTRLTVT.

The chain recombines TRBV9 with TRBJ2-3; 10 nucleotides line up with TRBD2. Per germline, CDR1 SGDLS and CDR2 YYNGEE. The CDR3 sequence is 17 residues long. Trimming took 0 bases from V and 0 from J; bases not matched to a gene: 4. Here the CDR3 DNA reads TGTGCCAGCAGCGTAGTGGGACTAGCGTTTAGCACAGATACGCAGTATTTT. It encodes CASSVVGLAFSTDTQYF.

Regarding this clone: Additional DNA sequences in this sample encode the identical CDR3. The rearrangement links TRBV7-9 to TRBJ2-7, with D unclear. Germline V gene data show CDR1 as SEHNR and CDR2 as FQNEAQ (reference sequence). This CDR3 has 13 residues. Trimming cost V 5 bases and J 2 bases, with 10 bases left between them. The CDR3 DNA follows: TGTGCCAGCAGCCCCCGTTCGACCTACGAGCAGTACTTC. It is translated as CASSPRSTYEQYF.

The V gene is TRBV7-2, the J gene TRBJ2-7; D unresolved. Trimming removed 1 base from V and 5 bases from J, with 15 bases in between. Germline V CDR1 and CDR2: SGHTA, FQGNSA. This CDR3 region has 15 residues. DNA of the CDR3: TGTGCCAGCAGCTTAGTGTGGGGTAAACGTGACGAGCAGTACTTC. Translating gives CASSLVWGKRDEQYF.

J is TRBJ2-5 and V is TRBV5-1, with D possibly called TRBD1 or TRBD2 (6 bases each). Trimming took off 4 bases at V and 6 bases at J, with 13 bases between the two ends. CDR1 SGHRS and CDR2 YFSETQ come from the germline V gene. This CDR3 is built from 13 residues. The CDR3 loop is CASSPKGGQTQYF. In DNA, the CDR3 is TGCGCCAGCAGCCCTAAGGGGGGCCAGACCCAGTACTTC.

The chain uses TRBV28 and TRBJ1-5, with no clear D. The CDR3 covers 17 residues. Germline V gene sequence: CDR1 MDHEN, CDR2 SYDVKM. Trimming cost V 6 bases and J 1 base, with 19 bases left between them. CDR3 sequence: CASSQTAAPKSNQPQHF. The CDR3 nucleotides read TGTGCCAGCAGCCAGACCGCGGCACCAAAGAGCAATCAGCCCCAGCATTTT.

This clone was seen a single time. The chain uses TRBV28 and TRBJ2-7, with D possibly TRBD2 on 5 matching bases. The V and J ends lost 3 bases and 0 bases respectively, with 21 bases between them. The CDR3 contains 18 residues. Germline V gene data show CDR1 as MDHEN and CDR2 as SYDVKM. CDR3 sequence reads: CASSLLTSGVLSSYEQYF. In DNA, the CDR3 is TGTGCCAGCAGTTTGTTGACGAGCGGAGTTCTCAGCTCCTACGAGCAGTACTTC.

The chain has TRBV7-6 and TRBJ1-4, with TRBD1 identical over 7 bases. Germline assignment: CDR1 SGHVS and CDR2 FNYEAQ. J gave up 8 bases and V 4 bases, and 1 base lay outside the gene matches. The CDR3 sequence is 12 residues long. This CDR3 is CASSYRGEKLFF. CDR3 nucleotides: TGTGCCAGCAGCTACAGGGGAGAAAAACTGTTTTTT. Combining the CDR3 with reference TRBV7-6 and TRBJ1-4 gives the whole variable domain GAGVSQSPRYKVTKRGQDVALRCDPISGHVSLYWYRQALGQGPEFLTYFNYEAQQDKSGLPNDRFSAERPEGSISTLTIQRTEQRDSAMYRCASSYRGEKLFFGSGTQLSVL.

The genes are TRBV5-6 and TRBJ2-5; 8 positions agree with TRBD2. With V trimmed by 0 bases and J by 5 bases, 6 bases remained unmatched. Germline V gene sequence: CDR1 SGHDT, CDR2 YYEEEE. This CDR3 is 15 amino acids long. CDR3 sequence reads: CASSLGAGVGETQYF. The CDR3 nucleotides read TGTGCCAGCAGCTTGGGAGCGGGAGTGGGGGAGACCCAGTACTTC.

The V call is TRBV9, the J call TRBJ1-3; TRBD1 might be the D (6 bases). The CDR3 consists of 18 residues. Germline-derived CDR1 and CDR2 are SGDLS and YYNGEE. Trimming shortened V by 4 bases and J by 4 bases, and 24 bases separated the two germline ends. CDR3 protein: CASSPRGTGANRGNTIYF. The CDR3 coding sequence is TGTGCCAGCAGCCCCCGAGGTACGGGGGCCAACCGAGGAAACACCATATATTTT. The whole variable domain, remainder taken from reference TRBV9 and TRBJ1-3, is DSGVTQTPKHLITATGQRVTLRCSPRSGDLSVYWYQQSLDQGLQFLIQYYNGEERAKGNILERFSAQQFPDLHSELNLSSLELGDSALYFCASSPRGTGANRGNTIYFGEGSWLTVV.